This note documents a single TCR beta chain sequence. The sample is drawn from a study of blood T cells in healthy people across ages. Each sample yielded at least 6.5 million isolated PBMCs. Primers used in a second PCR of roughly 6 to 11 cycles were a sample-barcoded 5' primer and a J-beta primer mix. TCRdb re-derived calls from the 5' RACE reads in MiXCR, one entry per CDR3 protein. Among 1,300,000 or so distinct CDR3 sequences listed, almost 60% were seen once. The V end was cut by 5 bases, the J end by 8 bases, with 12 bases between. The CDR3 runs to 13 residues. The germline gives CDR1 SEHNR, CDR2 FQNEAQ (reference sequence).

Sequenced: blood. The source is a young man in good health. This rearrangement joins TRBV7-9 to TRBJ1-4, with D possibly TRBD1 on 5 matching bases. CDR3 sequence: CASSRADTEKLFF. The CDR3 DNA reads as TGTGCCAGCAGCAGAGCGGACACGGAAAAACTGTTTTTT.